These 25 T cell receptor beta chains originate from one sample sequenced in a study of regulatory T cells in long-lasting Graves disease. Time point denoted: persistent/refractory GD, antithyroid drugs over 5 years with positive TRAb. With RNA extracted from PBMCs as input, the TCR library was made. Construction of TCR beta libraries relied on iRepertoire HTBI primers and on Arm-PCR targeting CDR3 regions. TCRdb reanalysed the multiplex PCR reads using MiXCR and keeps one entry per CDR3 protein. The sample records around 430,000 distinct CDR3 sequences, approximately 23% being singletons. This material consisted of peripheral blood mononuclear cells (PBMCs), taken when the disease was refractory, from a patient treated with antithyroid drugs. These TCRs come from a female donor with Graves disease.

The chain uses TRBV11-2 and TRBJ2-2; D is unresolved. V shed 0 bases and J shed 1 base, with 9 bases lying between them. Per germline, CDR1 SGHAT and CDR2 FQNNGV. This CDR3 spans 16 amino acids. This CDR3 reads CASSLELDLNTGELFF. Here the CDR3 DNA reads TGTGCCAGCAGCTTAGAACTTGATTTGAACACCGGGGAGCTGTTTTTT.

This clonotype was recorded at least ten times. V is TRBV6-1 and J is TRBJ2-7; TRBD1 aligns across 7 bases. J gave up 5 bases and V 5 bases, and 9 bases lay outside the gene matches. This CDR3 is built from 14 residues. The germline gives CDR1 MNHNS, CDR2 SASEGT. In nucleotides, the CDR3 is TGTGCCAGCAGTAGGGCAGGGGGTATCAACGAGCAGTACTTC. Translating gives CASSRAGGINEQYF.

This clonotype was seen only a few times. This chain connects TRBV15 to TRBJ1-3; TRBD1 is a possible D gene (6 bases). With 3 bases removed from V and 3 bases from J, the gap between germline ends came to 12 bases. The CDR3 totals 15 residues. Germline V gene data show CDR1 as LNHNV and CDR2 as YYDKDF (reference sequence). CDR3 nucleotide sequence: TGTGCCACCAGCAGGTCGGACAGAAATGGAAACACCATATATTTT. Encoded protein: CATSRSDRNGNTIYF.

Many counts were recorded for this clonotype. This chain uses TRBV12-3 or TRBV12-4 with TRBJ2-7; 10 nucleotides agree with TRBD1. The trim removed 4 bases at V and 4 bases at J, leaving 16 bases unmatched. The CDR3 covers 18 residues. The DNA for the CDR3 is TGTGCCAGCAGTTCTCTACCGGGACAGGGGTCGAATGGGTACGAGCAGTACTTC. It is translated as CASSSLPGQGSNGYEQYF.

As concerns this clonotype: A clone one base away is much larger, so this may be a read error. CDR3 sequence (DNA): TGTGCCAGCAGCTTAGAGGGACAGGGGCGCAATGGCTACATCTTC. Amino acid sequence: CASSLEGQGRNGYIF. The chain recombines TRBV7-9 with TRBJ1-2; 10 positions agree with TRBD1. The CDR3 has 15 amino acids. The V gene's germline CDR1 is SEHNR and CDR2 FQNEAQ (reference sequence).

In its sample, this clonotype was seen a few times. J is TRBJ2-5 and V is TRBV4-3; a possible D gene is TRBD2 (6 bases). Trimming stripped 4 bases from V and 10 bases from J, with 19 bases between. The CDR3 sequence is 14 residues long. Germline V lookup: CDR1 LGHNA, CDR2 YSLEER. CDR3 residues: CASSLRRGGDSQYF. CDR3 bases: TGCGCCAGCAGCCTCCGAAGGGGAGGAGATAGCCAGTACTTC.

This clonotype was recorded at least ten times. V is TRBV6-1 and J is TRBJ1-6; 8 nucleotides agree with TRBD1. Germline-derived CDR1 and CDR2 are MNHNS and SASEGT. Losses at the gene ends were 6 bases for V and 6 bases for J; bases not matched to a gene: 4. The CDR3 sequence is 14 residues long. The CDR3 reads CASRDDRGNSPLHF. As DNA, the CDR3 is TGTGCCAGCAGAGACGACAGGGGTAATTCACCCCTCCACTTT.

This chain joins TRBV14 and TRBJ2-3, with 12 bases matching TRBD2. V dropped 6 bases and J dropped 2; count of bases not matched to a gene: 6. Looked up from germline, CDR1 is SGHDN and CDR2 is FVKESK. The CDR3 consists of 16 residues. Written as DNA, the CDR3 is TGTGCCAGCAGTCCCCGACTAGCGGGGGCCACAGATACGCAGTATTTT. As protein: CASSPRLAGATDTQYF.

In its sample, this clonotype was seen once. The chain is built from TRBV10-3 and TRBJ2-1; D remains unclear. Trimming took 6 bases from V and 3 from J, leaving 12 bases between them. This CDR3 is built from 14 residues. Germline lookup yields CDR1 ENHRY and CDR2 SYGVKD. CDR3 protein: CAISPSNGYNEQFF. The CDR3 coding sequence is TGTGCCATCAGCCCCAGTAACGGCTACAATGAGCAGTTCTTC.

The V gene is TRBV7-2, the J gene TRBJ2-5; 13 bases are shared with TRBD2. CDR3 length equals 15 residues. In germline, CDR1 is SGHTA, CDR2 FQGNSA. With 4 bases clipped from V and 5 bases from J, the junction kept 4 bases outside the gene matches. The CDR3 nucleotides are TGTGCCAGCAGCTGGGGACTAGCGGGACTGGAGACCCAGTACTTC. Encoded protein: CASSWGLAGLETQYF. The complete variable domain, with remaining parts taken from reference TRBV7-2 and TRBJ2-5, reads GAGVSQSPSNKVTEKGKDVELRCDPISGHTALYWYRQSLGQGLEFLIYFQGNSAPDKSGLPSDRFSAERTGGSVSTLTIQRTQQEDSAVYLCASSWGLAGLETQYFGPGTRLLVL.

The chain employs TRBV20-1 and TRBJ2-7, with D perhaps TRBD2 (6 bases). The V end lost 3 bases, the J end lost 2 bases, and 14 bases lay between the germline ends. CDR3 length: 14 residues. CDR1 and CDR2 (germline): DFQATT, SNEGSKA (reference sequence). The CDR3 protein is CSASDGLLTYEQYF. The CDR3 DNA sequence: TGCAGTGCTAGCGATGGACTACTTACCTACGAGCAGTACTTC.

A few counts support this clonotype. The V gene is TRBV4-1, the J gene TRBJ1-1, with D tentatively TRBD1 (5 bases). V was cut by 5 bases and J by 0 bases, with 10 bases left in between. The CDR3 length is 14 residues. Per the germline V gene, CDR1 is MGHRA and CDR2 is YSYEKL. The CDR3 region has the DNA TGCGCCAGCAGCTTCAGGGAGGTGAACACTGAAGCTTTCTTT. Translated: CASSFREVNTEAFF.

With respect to this clonotype: Since a much larger clone is just one base distant, this may be a read error. CDR3 in DNA: TGTGCCAGCACCAAGACAGGCCTCTCCTGCGAGCAGTACTTC. It translates to CASTKTGLSCEQYF. The chain couples TRBV12-3 or TRBV12-4 to TRBJ2-7, with a tentative D call TRBD1 (6 bases). The CDR3 extends over 14 amino acids.

This clonotype was seen many times. The chain joins TRBV7-2 to TRBJ1-2, with TRBD1 as a possible D gene (5 bases). The germline V gene encodes CDR1 SGHTA and CDR2 FQGNSA. The V end was cut by 5 bases, the J end by 4 bases, with 23 bases between. The CDR3 spans 17 residues. CDR3 in amino acids: CASSLTRDQGSGYGYTF. The CDR3 DNA sequence: TGTGCCAGCAGCCTCACCCGAGATCAGGGTTCCGGCTATGGCTACACCTTC.

This clonotype showed up many times. V usage is TRBV2 and J usage is TRBJ1-1; 8 bases map to TRBD1. This CDR3 has 13 amino acids. Germline CDR1 is SNHLY and CDR2 is FYNNEI. V lost 6 bases and J lost 4; bases outside the gene matches: 4. The DNA for the CDR3 is TGTGCCAGCAGCCCTGACAGGGGCACTGAAGCTTTCTTT. Translated: CASSPDRGTEAFF. Full variable domain (outside the CDR3, taken from reference TRBV2 and TRBJ1-1): EPEVTQTPSHQVTQMGQEVILRCVPISNHLYFYWYRQILGQKVEFLVSFYNNEISEKSEIFDDQFSVERPDGSNFTLKIRSTKLEDSAMYFCASSPDRGTEAFFGQGTRLTVV.

In this sample, this clonotype turned up a few times. The chain employs TRBV28 and TRBJ1-5, with D possibly being TRBD1 (6 bases). Per germline, CDR1 MDHEN and CDR2 SYDVKM. This CDR3 spans 15 amino acids. V lost 7 bases, J lost 5 bases, and 18 bases lay in between. This chain's CDR3 is CASTPPRGAYQPQHF. In DNA, the CDR3 is TGTGCCAGCACCCCCCCCCGGGGGGCTTATCAGCCCCAGCATTTT.

This clonotype showed up just a few times. The chain is built from TRBV7-6 and TRBJ1-3, with D perhaps TRBD1 (5 bases). CDR3 length: 16 residues. Trimming cost V 4 bases and J 0 bases, with 13 bases left between them. Germline CDR1 reads SGHVS; CDR2 reads FNYEAQ. The CDR3: CASSSNGGGSGNTIYF. CDR3 in DNA: TGTGCCAGCAGCTCTAACGGGGGGGGCTCTGGAAACACCATATATTTT.

The rearrangement links TRBV5-1 to TRBJ2-5, with D perhaps given as TRBD1 or TRBD2 (6 bases each). The CDR3 has 15 amino acids. V was shortened by 1 base and J by 5 bases, with 15 bases between the two germline ends. Germline-derived CDR1 and CDR2 are SGHRS and YFSETQ. The CDR3 here is CASSLRGAGLETQYF. DNA of the CDR3: TGCGCCAGCAGCTTGAGGGGGGCCGGGTTGGAGACCCAGTACTTC.

The chain employs TRBV5-8 and TRBJ1-4; D is uncertain. Trimming shortened V by 6 bases and J by 0 bases, and 9 bases separated the two germline ends. Germline CDR1 and CDR2: SGHTS and YDEGEE. There are 14 residues in the CDR3. The CDR3 region has the DNA TGTGCCAGCAACCGTAGATCAACTAATGAAAAACTGTTTTTT. It encodes CASNRRSTNEKLFF.

The rearrangement joins TRBV2 to TRBJ2-1; D is ambiguous. Trimming took off 1 base at V and 9 bases at J, with 10 bases between the two ends. The CDR3 sequence is 13 residues long. Germline loops: CDR1 SNHLY, CDR2 FYNNEI. The CDR3 region is CASSEVVSLEQFF. The CDR3 coding sequence is TGTGCCAGCAGTGAAGTAGTTAGTCTTGAGCAGTTCTTC.

V is TRBV14 and J is TRBJ2-5, with 8 bases fitting TRBD2. With 2 bases clipped from V and 5 bases from J, the junction kept 10 bases outside the gene matches. This CDR3 contains 16 residues. CDR1 is SGHDN and CDR2 is FVKESK in the germline V gene. CDR3 loop: CASSQRRGDFGETQYF. As DNA, the CDR3 is TGTGCCAGCAGCCAAAGGCGGGGGGACTTCGGGGAGACCCAGTACTTC.

This clonotype has a single count. J is TRBJ2-1 and V is TRBV6-5; unclear D gene. V was pared by 2 bases and J by 9 bases, with 8 bases between. CDR3 length: 12 residues. Germline CDR1 is MNHEY and CDR2 is SVGAGI. The CDR3 DNA follows: TGTGCCAGCAGTTACCCCCACGGTGAGCAGTTCTTC. Its translation is CASSYPHGEQFF.

A remark on this clonotype: This may be a read error, as it is one base from a much larger clone. The rearrangement links TRBV28 to TRBJ1-5; possible D gene TRBD1, 5 bases. CDR3 length: 16 amino acids. Germline V gene data show CDR1 as MDHEN and CDR2 as SYDVKM. Between the trimmed V and J ends, which lost 5 bases and 6 bases, there was a span of 20 bases. The CDR3 coding sequence is TGTGCCAGCAGTCCCCCTATTGGGGGGTTCGGTCAGCCCCAGCATTTT. It specifies CASSPPIGGFGQPQHF.

The V and J genes are TRBV30 and TRBJ1-5; unclear D gene. This CDR3 has 13 residues. Between the trimmed V and J ends, which lost 2 bases and 6 bases, there was a span of 11 bases. CDR1 and CDR2 (germline): GTSNPN, SVGIG (reference sequence). CDR3 coding DNA: TGTGCCTGGAGTCGGGTATTGGGTCAGCCCCAGCATTTT. It specifies CAWSRVLGQPQHF.

This clonotype was observed a handful of times. The chain links TRBV7-2 to TRBJ1-1, with a tentative D call TRBD1 (5 bases). Germline CDR1 SGHTA, CDR2 FQGNSA. CDR3 length: 14 amino acids. V was trimmed by 5 bases and J by 3 bases, leaving 13 bases between them. CDR3 sequence reads: CASSPWVGDTEAFF. The CDR3 DNA follows: TGTGCCAGCAGCCCCTGGGTGGGGGACACTGAAGCTTTCTTT.